The rows below give T cell receptor beta chains drawn from one sample of a study of CD8 T cells in Susac syndrome. TCRdb ran MiXCR on the immunoSEQ multiplex PCR reads and lists one entry per CDR3 protein. The data hold some 140,000 distinct CDR3 sequences, with 95% observed a single time. Sequencing was done on a sample of CD8+ T cells from PBMCs. The receptors shown here come from a human donor with Susac syndrome. CDR3s include the opening cysteine and the closing phenylalanine or tryptophan. A D gene is named only where the DNA matches it firmly. The size entry is marked missing in some rows and otherwise reads once, few, many or a size class.

clone_size,d_call,v_call,j_call,cdr3_aa,cdr3_nt
once,NA,TRBV14,TRBJ2-1,CASSRIKMAYNEQFF,TGTGCCAGCAGCCGCATCAAGATGGCGTACAATGAGCAGTTCTTC
NA,NA,TRBV7-8,TRBJ2-1,CASSLRRAPLYNEQFF,TGTGCCAGCAGCTTACGGCGGGCCCCGCTTTACAATGAGCAGTTCTTC
NA,NA,TRBV27,TRBJ2-7,CASSFRPSYEQYF,TGTGCCAGCAGTTTCAGACCTTCCTACGAGCAGTACTTC
NA,NA,TRBV5-1,TRBJ2-2,CASSFGDFTGELFF,TGCGCCAGCAGCTTTGGAGATTTCACCGGGGAGCTGTTTTTT
once,NA,TRBV9,TRBJ2-2,CASSDSLVGRGTGELFF,TGTGCCAGCAGCGATTCGCTCGTGGGGCGCGGCACCGGGGAGCTGTTTTTT
NA,NA,TRBV12-3/TRBV12-4,TRBJ2-4,CASFGAKNIQYF,TGTGCCAGCTTTGGGGCCAAAAACATTCAGTACTTC
NA,TRBD2,TRBV6-1,TRBJ2-1,CASSTGLAGARAEDEQFF,TGTGCCAGCTCCACCGGTTTAGCGGGAGCACGGGCGGAGGATGAGCAGTTCTTC
NA,TRBD2,TRBV3-1,TRBJ2-7,CASRSGLQSSYEQYF,TGTGCCAGCAGGTCGGGACTACAGAGCTCCTACGAGCAGTACTTC
NA,NA,TRBV29-1,TRBJ1-2,CSVATGTNYGYTF,TGCAGCGTTGCAACCGGGACCAACTATGGCTACACCTTC
NA,NA,TRBV11-3,TRBJ2-1,CASSLGPVQFF,TGTGCCAGCAGCTTGGGGCCTGTGCAGTTCTTC
NA,NA,TRBV29-1,TRBJ1-2,CSVESRDPYGYTF,TGCAGCGTTGAAAGCAGGGACCCCTATGGCTACACCTTC
NA,NA,TRBV6-5,TRBJ1-2,CATPPDSGYGYTF,TGTGCCACCCCACCGGACTCTGGCTATGGCTACACCTTC
few,NA,TRBV13,TRBJ2-7,CASSLGRTYEQYF,TGTGCCAGCAGTTTAGGCAGGACCTACGAGCAGTACTTC
NA,NA,TRBV27,TRBJ1-5,CASSLTVGGNQPQHF,TGTGCCAGCAGTTTGACGGTGGGGGGCAATCAGCCCCAGCATTTT
NA,TRBD1,TRBV12-3/TRBV12-4,TRBJ1-5,CASSPVGQGVGHSNQPQHF,TGTGCCAGCAGTCCTGTAGGACAGGGCGTGGGACATAGCAATCAGCCCCAGCATTTT
NA,TRBD1,TRBV20-1,TRBJ1-2,CSAATGTGDRGYTF,TGCAGTGCCGCAACGGGGACAGGGGATCGAGGCTACACCTTC
few,NA,TRBV4-1,TRBJ2-7,CASSQGGIGVYEQYF,TGCGCCAGCAGCCAAGGGGGGATAGGTGTATACGAGCAGTACTTC
NA,NA,TRBV6-5,TRBJ2-3,CASSYFGSTDTQYF,TGTGCCAGCAGTTACTTCGGCAGCACAGATACGCAGTATTTT
NA,TRBD1,TRBV27,TRBJ2-7,CASSIEQGIHEQYF,TGTGCCAGCAGTATAGAACAGGGGATCCACGAGCAGTACTTC
once,TRBD2,TRBV5-6,TRBJ2-7,CASSWTSEQYF,TGTGCCAGCAGCTGGACTAGTGAGCAGTACTTC
NA,NA,TRBV20-1,TRBJ2-2,CSARLGNTGELFF,TGCAGTGCTAGGCTGGGGAACACCGGGGAGCTGTTTTTT
NA,NA,TRBV29-1,TRBJ2-1,CSPIGRDGTYNEQFF,TGCAGCCCCATCGGGCGGGACGGAACCTACAATGAGCAGTTCTTC
few,NA,TRBV6-6,TRBJ1-1,CAVRGTEAFF,TGTGCCGTTAGGGGCACTGAAGCTTTCTTT
NA,NA,TRBV6-1,TRBJ2-5,CASGDSPSQETQYF,TGTGCCAGCGGGGACTCCCCGTCCCAAGAGACCCAGTACTTC
NA,TRBD1,TRBV7-9,TRBJ2-7,CASSPQTGRNHYEQYF,TGTGCCAGCAGCCCGCAGACAGGGCGCAACCACTACGAGCAGTACTTC
NA,TRBD2,TRBV7-9,TRBJ2-1,CASSFGPSGSLGEQFF,TGTGCCAGCAGCTTCGGCCCTAGCGGGAGTCTGGGTGAGCAGTTCTTC
NA,TRBD2,TRBV28,TRBJ2-7,CASRREGYEQYF,TGTGCCAGCAGAAGGGAGGGGTACGAGCAGTACTTC
NA,TRBD1,TRBV12-3/TRBV12-4,TRBJ2-1,CASSLTGGEQFF,TGTGCCAGCAGCCTGACAGGGGGCGAGCAGTTCTTC
NA,NA,TRBV5-1,TRBJ1-2,CASSLETGLQGYTF,TGCGCCAGCAGCTTGGAGACAGGTCTTCAAGGCTACACCTTC
NA,TRBD1,TRBV6-5,TRBJ2-7,CASSPGTEPYEQYF,TGTGCCAGCAGTCCCGGGACAGAACCTTACGAGCAGTACTTC
NA,NA,TRBV5-4,TRBJ2-1,CASTLKGSVHEQFF,TGTGCCAGCACCCTAAAGGGATCAGTCCATGAGCAGTTCTTC
once,NA,TRBV20-1,TRBJ2-7,CSARDPTDEYYEQYF,TGCAGTGCTAGAGATCCGACAGACGAATATTACGAGCAGTACTTC
NA,NA,TRBV27,TRBJ2-7,CASSLVRGYEQYF,TGTGCCAGCAGTTTGGTCAGGGGCTACGAGCAGTACTTC
NA,NA,TRBV5-6,TRBJ1-2,CASSLDRDYLFYGYTF,TGTGCCAGCAGCTTGGACAGGGATTACCTATTCTATGGCTACACCTTC
once,TRBD2,TRBV7-3,TRBJ2-1,CASSSVAGEAPYNEQFF,TGTGCCAGCAGCTCAGTAGCGGGAGAGGCCCCCTACAATGAGCAGTTCTTC
NA,TRBD1,TRBV7-9,TRBJ2-1,CASSPLTGNRYNEQFF,TGTGCCAGCAGCCCCCTGACAGGGAACCGCTACAATGAGCAGTTCTTC
NA,TRBD2,TRBV27,TRBJ2-3,CASSLFLLAGTDTQYF,TGTGCCAGCAGTTTATTTTTGCTAGCGGGAACAGATACGCAGTATTTT
NA,NA,TRBV27,TRBJ2-3,CASSQAPVDTQYF,TGTGCCAGCAGCCAGGCCCCGGTCGATACGCAGTATTTT
NA,NA,TRBV5-1,TRBJ2-5,CASSRHLIWWTQYF,TGCGCCAGCAGCCGTCATTTGATATGGTGGACCCAGTACTTC
NA,TRBD2,TRBV20-1,TRBJ2-7,CSARDEGTSGSYEQYF,TGCAGTGCTAGAGACGAAGGGACTAGCGGGAGCTACGAGCAGTACTTC
NA,NA,TRBV27,TRBJ2-7,CASSSYRSHYEQYF,TGTGCCAGCAGTTCCTACAGGTCCCACTACGAGCAGTACTTC
few,NA,TRBV27,TRBJ2-7,CASSLSFFDEQYF,TGTGCCAGCAGTTTATCCTTTTTCGACGAGCAGTACTTC
NA,TRBD1,TRBV15,TRBJ2-1,CATSSDRDYNEQFF,TGTGCCACCAGCAGCGACAGGGACTACAATGAGCAGTTCTTC
NA,NA,TRBV28,TRBJ1-1,CASSRTTNTEAFF,TGTGCCAGCAGTCGGACCACGAACACTGAAGCTTTCTTT
NA,TRBD2,TRBV27,TRBJ2-7,CASSLSGTSGSGGRYEQYF,TGTGCCAGCAGTTTATCGGGGACTAGCGGGAGTGGGGGAAGATACGAGCAGTACTTC
NA,NA,TRBV6-5,TRBJ1-1,CASSYSGHEAFF,TGTGCCAGCAGTTACTCGGGGCATGAAGCTTTCTTT
few,NA,TRBV27,TRBJ2-7,CASSLSTGPTYEQYF,TGTGCCAGCAGTTTATCCACAGGCCCAACCTACGAGCAGTACTTC
NA,NA,TRBV29-1,TRBJ1-1,CSVEEPSIIAVGAFF,TGCAGCGTTGAAGAACCGTCGATAATCGCCGTTGGGGCTTTCTTT